The present T cell receptor beta chain was sequenced within a study of identifying expanded T cells in peripheral blood. TCRdb's table, derived via immunoSEQ multiplex PCR, lists solely in-frame clones and lacks some. The repertoire consists of some 80,000 clones, with 80% to 90% occurring once and the leading ten covering roughly 7%. Regarding this clone: Its antigen is currently unknown.

Points from the study as a whole: Clone count variance between approximately 2-week samples rose with total template count. About 1.2 clones differed between technical replicates, versus approximately 17 and 20 over time.

The germline CDR1 and CDR2 sequences are MGHDK and SYGVNS. V shed 6 bases, J shed 5 bases, and the junction held 4 bases outside the gene matches. The CDR3 is 13 amino acids. Input material: blood. The gene calls are TRBV25-1 and TRBJ1-1; 9 bases map to TRBD1. This receptor was identified in a person between 18 and 75 years old in good health. The CDR3 sequence: CASRTGGRTEAFF. The DNA of the CDR3 is TGTGCCAGCAGGACAGGGGGTCGGACTGAAGCTTTCTTT.